The 18 T cell receptor beta chains listed next were all sequenced from one sample in a study of siplizumab effects on memory and regulatory T cells. TCRdb's table, derived via immunoSEQ multiplex PCR, lists solely in-frame clones and lacks some. Among more than 75,000 clones listed, roughly 96% were seen once. The specimen was naive CD4+ T cells sorted from blood. Source of these receptors: a human donor in good health.

The chain has TRBV29-1 and TRBJ1-2; D is possibly TRBD1 (5 bases). The CDR3 spans 16 residues. Trimming cost V 1 base and J 5 bases, with 20 bases left between them. Germline V CDR1 and CDR2: SQVTM, ANQGSEA. This CDR3 is CSVEGGGALPPYGYTF. The CDR3 DNA is TGCAGCGTTGAAGGTGGAGGGGCGTTACCCCCGTATGGCTACACCTTC.

This clone occurred once. The chain combines TRBV19 with TRBJ2-1; D may be TRBD1 or TRBD2 (5 bases each). Per the germline V gene, CDR1 is LNHDA and CDR2 is SQIVND (reference sequence). The CDR3 sequence is 14 residues long. V lost 6 bases and J 10 bases, leaving 19 bases between the germline ends. In DNA, the CDR3 is TGTGCCAGTAGCCGAGGGGAGAGACCTTTCGAGCAGTTCTTC. Amino acid sequence: CASSRGERPFEQFF.

The genes are TRBV27 and TRBJ1-1; D gene unclear. The CDR3 consists of 14 residues. CDR1 is MNHEY and CDR2 is SMNVEV in the germline V gene (reference sequence). V lost 6 bases to trimming and J lost 5 bases, with 16 bases between them. The CDR3 region is CASRARTVPTEAFF. The DNA of the CDR3 is TGTGCCAGCAGGGCCCGGACGGTTCCTACTGAAGCTTTCTTT.

The V gene is TRBV6-6, the J gene TRBJ1-5; unclear D gene. Looked up from germline, CDR1 is MNHNY and CDR2 is SVGAGI (reference sequence). The V gene lost 3 bases and the J gene lost 1 base, with 10 bases spanning the gap. The CDR3 runs 15 residues. CDR3 sequence: CASSYEGMSNQPQHF. The CDR3 DNA sequence: TGTGCCAGCAGTTATGAGGGCATGAGCAATCAGCCCCAGCATTTT.

The V call is TRBV19, the J call TRBJ1-5, with 10 positions matching TRBD1. CDR3 length: 15 residues. The V and J ends lost 6 bases and 7 bases, in that order; junction bases with no gene match: 9. CDR1 and CDR2 from the germline V gene are LNHDA and SQIVND (reference sequence). The CDR3 DNA follows: TGTGCCAGTAGCCCAACCGGGACAGGGGACCAGCCCCAGCATTTT. It specifies CASSPTGTGDQPQHF.

The genes are TRBV6-1 and TRBJ2-1; 8 bases map to TRBD2. J lost 9 bases, V lost 4 bases, and 14 bases had no gene match. Germline loops: CDR1 MNHNS, CDR2 SASEGT. The CDR3 spans 16 residues. The CDR3 sequence: CASSANRGGPASEQFF. CDR3 nucleotide sequence: TGTGCCAGCAGTGCGAACCGGGGGGGCCCTGCGAGTGAGCAGTTCTTC.

The chain carries TRBV18 and TRBJ2-7; 13 bases align to TRBD2. V gave up 3 bases and J gave up 3 bases; unmatched junction bases: 2. CDR1 and CDR2 from the germline V gene are KGHSH and LQKENI. The CDR3 totals 15 residues. CDR3 nucleotides: TGTGCCAGCTCACCGGGACTAGCGGGGCTCTACGAGCAGTACTTC. The encoded protein is CASSPGLAGLYEQYF.

The rearrangement joins TRBV27 to TRBJ1-6; a weak D match, TRBD1 (6 bases). The CDR3 consists of 16 residues. Germline V gene lookup returns CDR1 MNHEY and CDR2 SMNVEV (reference sequence). The V and J ends lost 5 bases and 0 bases respectively, with 11 bases between them. For the CDR3, the DNA is TGTGCCAGCAGTCCGACAGGAAGCTCCTATAATTCACCCCTCCACTTT. Translation: CASSPTGSSYNSPLHF.

The chain carries TRBV4-1 and TRBJ1-2; 10 nucleotides match TRBD1. This CDR3 comprises 16 residues. CDR1 and CDR2 from the germline V gene are MGHRA and YSYEKL. The ends lost 2 bases at V and 6 bases at J; junction bases unmatched: 9. CDR3 bases: TGCGCCAGCAGCCAAACCGGACAGGGGGAGCTGGATGGCTACACCTTC. Its translation is CASSQTGQGELDGYTF.

V and J are TRBV6-1 and TRBJ2-5; D possibly corresponds to TRBD1 (5 bases). The germline V gene encodes CDR1 MNHNS and CDR2 SASEGT. This CDR3 is 15 amino acids long. V gave up 3 bases and J gave up 2 bases, with 13 bases separating them. The CDR3 DNA is TGTGCCAGCAGTGAGGGTTCCCGACAGCAAGAGACCCAGTACTTC. Translated: CASSEGSRQQETQYF.

The CDR3 DNA is TGTGCCAGTAGCGGGGGACCCTGGGATGAGCAGTTCTTC. As protein: CASSGGPWDEQFF. The J gene is TRBJ2-1, the V gene TRBV6-5; 9 bases map to TRBD2. This CDR3 region has 13 residues. With 9 bases clipped from V and 8 bases from J, the junction kept 8 bases outside the gene matches. Germline assignment: CDR1 MNHEY and CDR2 SVGAGI.

This clone was counted once. This chain connects TRBV9 to TRBJ1-2, with unresolved D. Germline CDR1 reads SGDLS; CDR2 reads YYNGEE. Deletions cut 3 bases from V and 2 bases from J, with 11 bases between. This CDR3 spans 14 amino acids. The CDR3 region has the DNA TGTGCCAGCAGCGCTCAGACCCTAAACTATGGCTACACCTTC. Protein sequence: CASSAQTLNYGYTF.

This clone was seen only once. The CDR3 region has the DNA TGCGCCAGCAGCTTGGACGGGAGCTCCTACAATGAGCAGTTCTTC. Its protein product is CASSLDGSSYNEQFF. The chain uses TRBV5-1 and TRBJ2-1; D perhaps matches TRBD2 (6 bases). The germline V gene has CDR1 SGHRS and CDR2 YFSETQ. The CDR3 contains 15 residues. V was clipped by 0 bases and J by 0 bases, with 7 bases between them.

The V call is TRBV2, the J call TRBJ2-3; tentatively, D is TRBD1 or TRBD2 (7 bases each). V was shortened by 6 bases and J by 0 bases, with 13 bases between the two germline ends. The CDR3 totals 15 residues. CDR1 is SNHLY, CDR2 FYNNEI, per germline. The CDR3: CASSGGTASTDTQYF. The CDR3 coding sequence is TGTGCCAGCAGCGGGGGGACAGCTAGCACAGATACGCAGTATTTT.

This sequence joins TRBV9 and TRBJ2-4; 10 bases map to TRBD2. Losses at the gene ends were 1 base for V and 9 bases for J; bases not matched to a gene: 10. Germline V gene data show CDR1 as SGDLS and CDR2 as YYNGEE. The CDR3 totals 16 residues. For the CDR3, the DNA is TGTGCCAGCAGCGTACTACCTAGCGGGGGTAATGGCATTCAGTACTTC. The encoded protein is CASSVLPSGGNGIQYF. The full variable domain, completed using reference TRBV9 and TRBJ2-4, is DSGVTQTPKHLITATGQRVTLRCSPRSGDLSVYWYQQSLDQGLQFLIQYYNGEERAKGNILERFSAQQFPDLHSELNLSSLELGDSALYFCASSVLPSGGNGIQYFGAGTRLSVL.

The chain joins TRBV5-1 to TRBJ2-6; 10 positions agree with TRBD1. V trimming: 0 bases; J trimming: 0 bases; junction bases outside the gene matches: 9. The CDR3 length is 20 residues. Germline CDR1 reads SGHRS; CDR2 reads YFSETQ. The CDR3 here is CASSLGRQGQGSSGANVLTF. As DNA, the CDR3 is TGCGCCAGCAGCTTGGGACGACAGGGACAGGGGAGCTCTGGGGCCAACGTCCTGACTTTC.

This sequence joins TRBV5-6 and TRBJ2-7; possibly TRBD1 for D (6 bases). The CDR3 runs 15 residues. Germline V gene sequence: CDR1 SGHDT, CDR2 YYEEEE. The V end was cut by 4 bases, the J end by 2 bases, with 16 bases between. The CDR3 here is CASSNRQALTYEQYF. CDR3 nucleotides: TGTGCCAGCAGCAACCGACAGGCTCTGACCTACGAGCAGTACTTC. Full variable domain (missing parts from reference TRBV5-6 and TRBJ2-7): DAGVTQSPTHLIKTRGQQVTLRCSPKSGHDTVSWYQQALGQGPQFIFQYYEEEERQRGNFPDRFSGHQFPNYSSELNVNALLLGDSALYLCASSNRQALTYEQYFGPGTRLTVT.

In its sample, this clone was seen a few times. This rearrangement joins TRBV6-1 to TRBJ1-1; D is perhaps TRBD1 (5 bases). Germline-derived CDR1 and CDR2 are MNHNS and SASEGT. This CDR3 contains 15 residues. Deletions cut 10 bases from V and 4 bases from J, with 22 bases between. The CDR3 loop is CAIPRVPGTGTEAFF. The CDR3 DNA is TGTGCCATCCCAAGGGTACCCGGGACGGGCACTGAAGCTTTCTTT.